This passage covers 27 T cell receptor beta chains from one sample sequenced in a study of blood T cell repertoires in COVID-19. TCRdb keeps only in-frame clones here, not all; method: immunoSEQ multiplex PCR. This table has 200,000 to 300,000 clones, about 87% appearing once. Sequencing used peripheral blood. These receptors all come from a middle-aged woman who had recovered from COVID-19.

This sequence joins TRBV27 and TRBJ2-7; 7 positions match TRBD2. This CDR3 has 11 amino acids. Per germline, CDR1 MNHEY and CDR2 SMNVEV (reference sequence). The J segment lost 3 bases and the V segment lost 8 bases, leaving 1 base of the junction unmatched. CDR3 DNA sequence: TGTGCCAGCTCGGGGGGCTACGAGCAGTACTTC. The encoded protein is CASSGGYEQYF.

This clone came up a few times. J is TRBJ1-1 and V is TRBV10-2; no clear D. Deletions cut 7 bases from V and 0 bases from J, with 12 bases between. Germline CDR1 is WSHSY and CDR2 is SAAADI. This CDR3 is 14 amino acids long. CDR3 loop: CASIINSLNTEAFF. CDR3 nucleotides: TGCGCCAGCATTATTAACAGCTTGAACACTGAAGCTTTCTTT.

The rearrangement joins TRBV4-1 to TRBJ2-3; no firm D call. V was trimmed by 1 base and J by 5 bases, leaving 19 bases between them. This CDR3 has 17 residues. The germline V gene encodes CDR1 MGHRA and CDR2 YSYEKL. CDR3 protein: CASSQGPSLGRGDTQYF. The CDR3 DNA follows: TGCGCCAGCAGCCAAGGCCCGAGCCTAGGTCGAGGAGATACGCAGTATTTT.

CDR3 region: CASSVGTLFEGELFF. In DNA form, the CDR3 reads TGTGCCAGTAGTGTTGGGACATTGTTTGAGGGGGAGCTGTTTTTT. The J gene is TRBJ2-2, the V gene TRBV19; D may be TRBD1 (6 bases). This CDR3 comprises 15 residues. With 5 bases removed from V and 8 bases from J, the gap between germline ends came to 18 bases. Germline CDR1 LNHDA, CDR2 SQIVND (reference sequence).

The J gene is TRBJ1-2, the V gene TRBV5-4, with D possibly TRBD1 on 5 matching bases. This CDR3 has 13 residues. CDR1 SGHNT and CDR2 YYREEE come from the germline V gene (reference sequence). V lost 0 bases and J lost 6, with 9 bases in between. CDR3: CASSLGQGDGYTF. In nucleotides, the CDR3 is TGTGCCAGCAGCTTGGGGCAGGGCGATGGCTACACCTTC.

The chain has TRBV3-1 (or the pseudogene TRBV3-2) and TRBJ2-5; weak D call: TRBD2 (6 bases). Germline values: CDR1 LGHDT, CDR2 YNNKEL (reference sequence). The V and J ends lost 0 bases and 5 bases respectively, with 22 bases between them. The CDR3 covers 18 residues. CDR3 sequence: CASSQDRGSGAFRETQYF. The CDR3 DNA reads TGTGCCAGCAGCCAAGATCGGGGTAGCGGAGCCTTTCGTGAGACCCAGTACTTC.

In its sample, this clone was seen many times. This chain uses TRBV2 with TRBJ2-7, with TRBD1 identical over 7 bases. Germline CDR1 and CDR2: SNHLY and FYNNEI. The V segment lost 4 bases and the J segment 0 bases; nucleotides outside the gene matches: 3. The CDR3 covers 14 residues. CDR3 sequence: CASSGDSPSYEQYF. In DNA, the CDR3 is TGTGCCAGCAGTGGGGACAGCCCCTCCTACGAGCAGTACTTC.

The chain has TRBV13 and TRBJ2-5; 8 nucleotides match TRBD2. With V trimmed by 5 bases and J by 4 bases, 9 bases remained unmatched. The CDR3 covers 15 residues. The germline V gene has CDR1 PRHDT and CDR2 FYEKMQ (reference sequence). CDR3 protein: CASSHRTSLGETQYF. As DNA, the CDR3 is TGTGCCAGCAGCCACCGGACTAGCCTGGGAGAGACCCAGTACTTC.

The chain uses TRBV12-5 and TRBJ2-1; D might be TRBD1 (6 bases). V was shortened by 3 bases and J by 6 bases, with 15 bases between the two germline ends. Germline lookup yields CDR1 LGHNT and CDR2 FRNRAP. The CDR3 has 15 residues. The CDR3 DNA reads as TGTGCTAGTGGTTTCAGGGGACAATCCCCCAATGAGCAGTTCTTC. Protein: CASGFRGQSPNEQFF. The complete variable domain, with remaining parts taken from reference TRBV12-5 and TRBJ2-1, reads DARVTQTPRHKVTEMGQEVTMRCQPILGHNTVFWYRQTMMQGLELLAYFRNRAPLDDSGMPKDRFSAEMPDATLATLKIQPSEPRDSAVYFCASGFRGQSPNEQFFGPGTRLTVL.

This chain links TRBV6-1 with TRBJ1-2, with no clear D. This CDR3 is 15 amino acids long. Looked up from germline, CDR1 is MNHNS and CDR2 is SASEGT. The V end lost 3 bases, the J end lost 4 bases, and 15 bases lay between the germline ends. CDR3 nucleotides: TGTGCCAGCAGTGAGAAGTGGGGAGGCGTCTATGGCTACACCTTC. It is translated as CASSEKWGGVYGYTF.

This sequence joins TRBV29-1 and TRBJ2-6, with TRBD1 identical over 9 bases. Germline-derived CDR1 and CDR2 are SQVTM and ANQGSEA. This CDR3 region has 15 residues. Trimming took 7 bases from V and 0 from J; bases not matched to a gene: 4. The chain's CDR3 is CSAGDRDSGANVLTF. CDR3 DNA: TGCAGCGCGGGGGACAGGGACTCTGGGGCCAACGTCCTGACTTTC.

The V and J genes are TRBV19 and TRBJ1-5; TRBD1 might be the D (6 bases). The CDR3 runs 15 residues. V gave up 3 bases and J gave up 7 bases, with 16 bases separating them. Germline values: CDR1 LNHDA, CDR2 SQIVND (reference sequence). The DNA for the CDR3 is TGTGCCAGTAGTATCGTTGGGGGCGTAGGACAGCCCCAGCATTTT. Protein sequence: CASSIVGGVGQPQHF. Full variable domain (missing parts from reference TRBV19 and TRBJ1-5): DGGITQSPKYLFRKEGQNVTLSCEQNLNHDAMYWYRQDPGQGLRLIYYSQIVNDFQKGDIAEGYSVSREKKESFPLTVTSAQKNPTAFYLCASSIVGGVGQPQHFGDGTRLSIL.

The genes are TRBV19 and TRBJ2-1; D perhaps matches TRBD2 (5 bases). CDR1 is LNHDA, CDR2 SQIVND, per germline (reference sequence). There are 13 residues in the CDR3. Trimming took 0 bases from V and 10 from J, leaving 10 bases between them. CDR3 loop: CASSIDRASEQFF. DNA of the CDR3: TGTGCCAGTAGTATAGATCGGGCTAGCGAGCAGTTCTTC.

The genes are TRBV4-1 and TRBJ2-5; a possible D gene is TRBD2 (6 bases). The length of the CDR3 is 16 residues. In germline, CDR1 is MGHRA, CDR2 YSYEKL. V was trimmed by 3 bases and J by 5 bases, leaving 19 bases between them. CDR3 in DNA: TGCGCCAGCAGCCAGGAACGGGACTTCAACGGGGAGACCCAGTACTTC. Protein sequence: CASSQERDFNGETQYF.

The chain is built from TRBV11-2 and TRBJ2-5, with TRBD2 matching over 7 bases. The CDR3 has 14 residues. V shed 5 bases and J 5 bases; nucleotides not matched to a gene: 8. The V gene's germline CDR1 is SGHAT and CDR2 FQNNGV. The chain's CDR3 is CASSRGGKVETQYF. In DNA, the CDR3 is TGTGCCAGCAGCCGCGGGGGAAAGGTCGAGACCCAGTACTTC.

The chain employs TRBV7-9 and TRBJ2-5; D perhaps matches TRBD2 (5 bases). This CDR3 region has 13 residues. V lost 4 bases and J 3 bases, leaving 9 bases between the germline ends. Germline V gene lookup returns CDR1 SEHNR and CDR2 FQNEAQ (reference sequence). The CDR3 sequence is CASSSLGKETQYF. The CDR3 DNA reads TGTGCCAGCAGCTCCCTCGGGAAAGAGACCCAGTACTTC.

This clone came up a few times. The rearrangement links TRBV14 to TRBJ1-2, with TRBD1 matching over 10 bases. V dropped 3 bases and J dropped 1; count of bases not matched to a gene: 8. The CDR3 is 17 amino acids. Germline CDR1 is SGHDN and CDR2 is FVKESK. This chain's CDR3 is CASSHFEGTGDNYGYTF. In DNA form, the CDR3 reads TGTGCCAGCAGCCATTTCGAGGGGACAGGGGATAACTATGGCTACACCTTC.

The rearrangement joins TRBV10-3 to TRBJ1-2; unclear D gene. Germline CDR1 ENHRY, CDR2 SYGVKD. The length of the CDR3 is 14 residues. Between the trimmed V and J ends, which lost 0 bases and 4 bases, there was a span of 9 bases. CDR3 protein: CAISESRVLYGYTF. In DNA, the CDR3 is TGTGCCATCAGTGAGTCTCGGGTCCTCTATGGCTACACCTTC.

The V and J genes are TRBV3-1 (or the pseudogene TRBV3-2) and TRBJ1-1; TRBD1 might be the D (5 bases). Trimming cost V 4 bases and J 5 bases, with 23 bases left between them. The CDR3 length is 17 residues. In germline, CDR1 is LGHDT, CDR2 YNNKEL (reference sequence). CDR3 coding DNA: TGTGCCAGCAGCCCGAGAGCCCCCCGGTTAGGGGAAACTGAAGCTTTCTTT. This translates into CASSPRAPRLGETEAFF.

The genes are TRBV27 and TRBJ1-1; TRBD1 agrees at 11 bases. CDR3 length: 13 residues. The germline CDR1 and CDR2 sequences are MNHEY and SMNVEV (reference sequence). V trimming: 2 bases; J trimming: 10 bases; junction bases outside the gene matches: 3. CDR3 region: CASSLGQGAGAFF. The CDR3 coding sequence is TGTGCCAGCAGTTTAGGACAGGGGGCTGGAGCTTTCTTT.

J is TRBJ1-1 and V is TRBV29-1; TRBD1 might be the D (6 bases). V was shortened by 4 bases and J by 8 bases, with 29 bases between the two germline ends. The CDR3 contains 17 residues. Germline V lookup: CDR1 SQVTM, CDR2 ANQGSEA. CDR3 loop: CSVAPRGAGTGTLEAFF. CDR3 bases: TGCAGCGTTGCCCCGAGAGGGGCGGGCACAGGGACGCTCGAAGCTTTCTTT. Full variable domain (missing parts from reference TRBV29-1 and TRBJ1-1): SAVISQKPSRDICQRGTSLTIQCQVDSQVTMMFWYRQQPGQSLTLIATANQGSEATYESGFVIDKFPISRPNLTFSTLTVSNMSPEDSSIYLCSVAPRGAGTGTLEAFFGQGTRLTVV.

Turning to this clone: Germline and junction disagree at one end, which may indicate a read error. This chain connects TRBV7-8 to TRBJ1-5; TRBD1 matches 12 bases. CDR3 size: 16 residues. Germline CDR1 SGHVS, CDR2 FQNEAQ. The CDR3 sequence is CASRGQGALDNQPQHF. The CDR3 nucleotides are TGCGCCAGCCGGGGACAGGGGGCGCTGGACAATCAGCCCCAGCATTTT.

The rearrangement joins TRBV6-6 to TRBJ2-3; D gene unclear. There are 11 residues in the CDR3. Germline lookup yields CDR1 MNHNY and CDR2 SVGAGI (reference sequence). V dropped 2 bases and J dropped 13 bases, with 10 bases sitting between them. The CDR3 reads CASSYVGSKYF. CDR3 coding DNA: TGTGCCAGCAGTTACGTCGGGTCGAAGTATTTT.

The chain is built from TRBV3-1 (or the pseudogene TRBV3-2) and TRBJ1-2; 7 bases are a match to TRBD1. Germline values: CDR1 LGHDT, CDR2 YNNKEL (reference sequence). The CDR3 length is 13 residues. Trimming removed 4 bases from V and 2 bases from J; junction bases left unmatched: 1. The chain's CDR3 is CASSLQGNYGYTF. CDR3 coding DNA: TGTGCCAGCAGCCTACAGGGGAACTATGGCTACACCTTC.

This sequence joins TRBV9 and TRBJ1-3, with TRBD1 matching 9 bases. J lost 4 bases, V lost 0 bases, and 11 bases had no gene match. Germline CDR1 reads SGDLS; CDR2 reads YYNGEE. This CDR3 has 18 residues. CDR3 coding DNA: TGTGCCAGCAGCGTAGCTGGGACAGGGTATAGGAGAGGAAACACCATATATTTT. Its translation is CASSVAGTGYRRGNTIYF.

This chain uses TRBV18 with TRBJ1-1, with unresolved D. V was clipped by 3 bases and J by 2 bases, with 16 bases between them. This CDR3 has 16 amino acids. Germline values: CDR1 KGHSH, CDR2 LQKENI. The CDR3 coding sequence is TGTGCCAGCTCACCTTGGCGGGAGCCCCCCAACACTGAAGCTTTCTTT. As protein: CASSPWREPPNTEAFF. The whole variable domain, remainder taken from reference TRBV18 and TRBJ1-1, is NAGVMQNPRHLVRRRGQEARLRCSPMKGHSHVYWYRQLPEEGLKFMVYLQKENIIDESGMPKERFSAEFPKEGPSILRIQQVVRGDSAAYFCASSPWREPPNTEAFFGQGTRLTVV.

CDR3 amino acids: CASSIGDTNTEAFF. For the CDR3, the DNA is TGCGCCAGCAGCATTGGGGACACCAACACTGAAGCTTTCTTT. V and J are TRBV5-1 and TRBJ1-1; D may be TRBD1 (6 bases). V was clipped by 4 bases and J by 2 bases, with 12 bases between them. CDR1 SGHRS and CDR2 YFSETQ come from the germline V gene. The CDR3 has 14 residues.